A single sample gave rise to the 26 T cell receptor beta chains below, sequenced in a study of shared clonotypes between healthy human individuals. Repertoires were generated with immunoSEQ multiplex PCR, while TCRdb's copy carries only in-frame clones and drops some. Here the sample spans millions of clones, about 92% being singletons. Sample: naive CD4+ T cells from PBMCs. Subset described: CD45RA+ positively selected. All receptors derive from a man between 18 and 29 years old in good health. Some clones in this sample may be carry-over from other donors' samples.

For the CDR3, the DNA is TGTGCCAGCAGCCCGACGGGACACTGGGAGCAGTACTTC. It translates to CASSPTGHWEQYF. The chain carries TRBV7-3 and TRBJ2-7, with D possibly being TRBD1 (6 bases). Germline CDR1 reads SGHTA; CDR2 reads FQGTGA. The V gene lost 5 bases and the J gene lost 7 bases, with 15 bases spanning the gap. The CDR3 has 13 amino acids.

Points on this clone: The same CDR3 can be traced to other DNA sequences in this sample. The chain carries TRBV19 and TRBJ1-3, with no clear D. In germline, CDR1 is LNHDA, CDR2 SQIVND (reference sequence). V was trimmed by 5 bases and J by 2 bases, leaving 7 bases between them. The CDR3 sequence is 13 residues long. CDR3: CASSPLPGNTIYF. The CDR3 region has the DNA TGTGCCAGTAGTCCTTTACCTGGAAACACCATATATTTT.

V usage is TRBV6-6 and J usage is TRBJ2-1; TRBD1 might be the D (6 bases). Trimming pared 5 bases from V and 9 bases from J, leaving 14 bases between. The CDR3 totals 13 residues. CDR1 MNHNY and CDR2 SVGAGI come from the germline V gene (reference sequence). CDR3 DNA sequence: TGTGCCAGCAGTCTACAGGGTTTATCTGAGCAGTTCTTC. Translated, it gives CASSLQGLSEQFF.

This sequence joins TRBV10-3 and TRBJ2-2; 7 bases are shared with TRBD2. CDR1 and CDR2 from the germline V gene are ENHRY and SYGVKD. The CDR3 loop spans 16 amino acids. V shed 2 bases, J shed 2 bases, and the junction held 5 bases outside the gene matches. CDR3 bases: TGTGCCATCAGTGAGATGGCTAGCGGAAACACCGGGGAGCTGTTTTTT. It specifies CAISEMASGNTGELFF.

The rearrangement joins TRBV9 to TRBJ1-1; no clear D gene. The CDR3 is made up of 14 amino acids. Trimming took off 2 bases at V and 1 base at J, with 9 bases between the two ends. CDR1 and CDR2 (germline): SGDLS, YYNGEE. CDR3 sequence (DNA): TGTGCCAGCAGCGTTCGGTCGCAGAACACTGAAGCTTTCTTT. Its translation: CASSVRSQNTEAFF.

The rearrangement links TRBV2 to TRBJ2-3, with D unresolved. Trimming left V 6 bases short and J 3 bases short, with 13 bases between. Germline V CDR1 and CDR2: SNHLY, FYNNEI. The CDR3 sequence is 14 residues long. The CDR3 loop reads CASSAISKTDTQYF. CDR3 coding DNA: TGTGCCAGCAGCGCCATATCAAAGACAGATACGCAGTATTTT.

This chain connects TRBV11-2 to TRBJ2-1; 9 positions agree with TRBD1. V shed 1 base and J 0 bases; nucleotides not matched to a gene: 10. CDR1 is SGHAT and CDR2 is FQNNGV in the germline V gene. The CDR3 contains 19 residues. The CDR3 nucleotides read TGTGCCAGCAGCTTAGGAACAGGGGGCCACAAGAGCTCCTACAATGAGCAGTTCTTC. Its protein is CASSLGTGGHKSSYNEQFF.

This chain connects TRBV5-4 to TRBJ1-4; a possible D gene is TRBD1 (6 bases). Germline V gene sequence: CDR1 SGHNT, CDR2 YYREEE (reference sequence). V lost 4 bases and J 7 bases, leaving 17 bases between the germline ends. The CDR3 is 15 amino acids. The chain's CDR3 is CASSPYRADTEKLFF. The CDR3 bases are TGTGCCAGCAGCCCCTACAGGGCGGATACTGAAAAACTGTTTTTT.

The chain joins TRBV7-2 to TRBJ1-2; a possible D gene is TRBD1 (5 bases). Germline V gene sequence: CDR1 SGHTA, CDR2 FQGNSA. V was shortened by 3 bases and J by 4 bases, with 15 bases between the two germline ends. The CDR3 consists of 15 residues. CDR3 sequence (DNA): TGTGCCAGCAGCTTCGATTGGGGGGGAATCTATGGCTACACCTTC. Its protein product is CASSFDWGGIYGYTF.

This chain joins TRBV7-2 and TRBJ2-7; 7 bases align to TRBD2. V shed 5 bases and J 4 bases; nucleotides not matched to a gene: 14. This CDR3 is built from 16 residues. Germline CDR1 reads SGHTA; CDR2 reads FQGNSA. The CDR3 loop reads CASSTLRPSGIYEQYF. DNA of the CDR3: TGTGCCAGCAGCACTTTAAGGCCAAGCGGGATATACGAGCAGTACTTC.

This clone is a singleton in its sample. The CDR3 sequence: CAISAERVGTGDTQYF. CDR3 DNA: TGTGCCATCAGTGCGGAAAGGGTGGGGACGGGGGATACGCAGTATTTT. The genes are TRBV10-3 and TRBJ2-3; TRBD1 or TRBD2 may be the D gene (5 bases each). The V and J ends lost 4 bases and 6 bases respectively, with 20 bases between them. The germline gives CDR1 ENHRY, CDR2 SYGVKD. The CDR3 has 16 amino acids.

The genes are TRBV28 and TRBJ2-3, with 8 positions matching TRBD2. J lost 2 bases, V lost 6 bases, and 7 bases had no gene match. The CDR3 extends over 15 amino acids. Per the germline V gene, CDR1 is MDHEN and CDR2 is SYDVKM. The CDR3 is CASSFSGTVTDTQYF. CDR3 sequence (DNA): TGTGCCAGCAGCTTTAGCGGGACGGTCACAGATACGCAGTATTTT.

This chain uses TRBV28 with TRBJ1-1, with 7 bases matching TRBD1. Germline V gene sequence: CDR1 MDHEN, CDR2 SYDVKM. CDR3 length: 15 residues. The ends lost 9 bases at V and 1 base at J; junction bases unmatched: 11. Here the CDR3 DNA reads TGTGCCAGTAAACTTCCGGGACAGCCGAACACTGAAGCTTTCTTT. Translation: CASKLPGQPNTEAFF.

The table lists this clone with a count of one. The chain links TRBV7-9 to TRBJ1-4; the match to TRBD1 covers 8 bases. This CDR3 comprises 14 residues. In germline, CDR1 is SEHNR, CDR2 FQNEAQ (reference sequence). V gave up 5 bases and J gave up 6 bases; unmatched junction bases: 5. The CDR3 DNA reads TGTGCCAGCAGCCCGGACAGGGTAGATGAAAAACTGTTTTTT. This translates into CASSPDRVDEKLFF.

In this sample, this clone turned up once. The chain joins TRBV20-1 to TRBJ2-2; the D is unclear. Trimming cost V 7 bases and J 6 bases, with 6 bases left between them. CDR1 and CDR2 from the germline V gene are DFQATT and SNEGSKA (reference sequence). The CDR3 spans 10 residues. The CDR3 loop reads CSVRAGELFF. Written as DNA, the CDR3 is TGCAGTGTAAGGGCCGGGGAGCTGTTTTTT.

Concerning this clone: The same CDR3 is also encoded by other DNA sequences in this sample. The chain couples TRBV7-2 to TRBJ1-1, with 8 bases that match TRBD1. Germline trimming cut 4 bases from V and 0 bases from J; bases unmatched to any gene: 4. CDR3 size: 15 residues. CDR1 is SGHTA, CDR2 FQGNSA, per germline. CDR3 residues: CASSSRQGMNTEAFF. The CDR3 DNA reads as TGTGCCAGCAGCTCAAGACAGGGGATGAACACTGAAGCTTTCTTT.

This chain uses TRBV28 with TRBJ1-1; no firm D call. The V end lost 6 bases, the J end lost 4 bases, and 6 bases lay between the germline ends. Germline CDR1 is MDHEN and CDR2 is SYDVKM. The CDR3 runs 11 residues. In nucleotides, the CDR3 is TGTGCCAGCAGGGGGTTCACTGAAGCTTTCTTT. Amino acids: CASRGFTEAFF.

For this clone: Different DNA sequences within this sample yield the same CDR3. This chain joins TRBV5-1 and TRBJ1-1; tentative D call: TRBD1 (6 bases). V was cut by 4 bases and J by 0 bases, with 10 bases left in between. The CDR3 covers 14 residues. Germline assignment: CDR1 SGHRS and CDR2 YFSETQ. CDR3 nucleotides: TGCGCCAGCAGCCCGGACAGATTGAACACTGAAGCTTTCTTT. Residues: CASSPDRLNTEAFF.

This chain uses TRBV20-1 with TRBJ2-7; no definite D call. The length of the CDR3 is 11 residues. V lost 5 bases and J lost 4, with 9 bases in between. From germline, CDR1 is DFQATT and CDR2 SNEGSKA (reference sequence). The CDR3 nucleotides are TGCAGTGCTGGAGCGAGTTACGAGCAGTACTTC. It encodes CSAGASYEQYF.

Notes on this clone: Other DNA sequences in the same sample also yield this CDR3. The J gene is TRBJ2-7, the V gene TRBV6-5, with 7 bases that match TRBD2. The trim removed 3 bases at V and 0 bases at J, leaving 5 bases unmatched. The CDR3 has 15 amino acids. Germline V gene data show CDR1 as MNHEY and CDR2 as SVGAGI. The CDR3 nucleotides are TGTGCCAGCAGTTATGTCGGGGGGAGCTCCTACGAGCAGTACTTC. This gives the protein CASSYVGGSSYEQYF.

Concerning this clone itself: At the DNA level, this CDR3 is encoded by other sequences in the same sample as well. V usage is TRBV9 and J usage is TRBJ2-5; the D is unclear. The CDR3 sequence is 13 residues long. V lost 2 bases to trimming and J lost 5 bases, with 10 bases between them. Germline V CDR1 and CDR2: SGDLS, YYNGEE. CDR3 residues: CASSVGSVETQYF. The CDR3 bases are TGTGCCAGCAGCGTGGGGTCCGTCGAGACCCAGTACTTC.

The DNA for the CDR3 is TGTGCCAGCAGCTGGGGCTATGGCTACACCTTC. This translates into CASSWGYGYTF. The chain has TRBV5-6 and TRBJ1-2; D is ambiguous. V shed 3 bases and J shed 4 bases, with 4 bases lying between them. The CDR3 spans 11 residues. In germline, CDR1 is SGHDT, CDR2 YYEEEE.

V and J are TRBV4-2 and TRBJ2-1; D may be TRBD2 (6 bases). This CDR3 is built from 16 residues. Germline V gene data show CDR1 as LGHNA and CDR2 as YNFKEQ. V was pared by 0 bases and J by 4 bases, with 13 bases between. The CDR3: CASSQDSAGKYNEQFF. In DNA, the CDR3 is TGTGCCAGCAGCCAAGATTCCGCGGGGAAATACAATGAGCAGTTCTTC.

This clone was seen only a few times. The rearrangement uses TRBV4-2 and TRBJ1-5, with a weak D call TRBD1 (5 bases). This CDR3 comprises 15 residues. The germline V and J ends were trimmed by 4 bases and 4 bases, with 14 bases remaining between them. The V gene's germline CDR1 is LGHNA and CDR2 YNFKEQ. The CDR3 coding sequence is TGTGCCAGCAGCCCTGCGGGGCCGGGGAATCAGCCCCAGCATTTT. It yields the protein CASSPAGPGNQPQHF.

This clone was seen a single time. This chain uses TRBV19 with TRBJ1-2; 8 positions agree with TRBD1. V trimming: 0 bases; J trimming: 7 bases; junction bases outside the gene matches: 4. The germline V gene has CDR1 LNHDA and CDR2 SQIVND (reference sequence). This CDR3 has 14 amino acids. As DNA, the CDR3 is TGTGCCAGTAGTATAGATGGACAGGGCTCTGGCTACACCTTC. Encoded protein: CASSIDGQGSGYTF.

The V gene is TRBV18, the J gene TRBJ2-4, with TRBD1 identical over 7 bases. V shed 2 bases and J 8 bases; nucleotides not matched to a gene: 6. This CDR3 has 14 residues. Germline V gene sequence: CDR1 KGHSH, CDR2 LQKENI. The CDR3 DNA reads as TGTGCCAGCTCACCAGCGACAGGGCGGGACATTCAGTACTTC. It yields the protein CASSPATGRDIQYF.